This T cell receptor beta chain was identified in a study of T-cell memory formation after mild COVID-19. Study-wide results and caveats: Second-wave clones with a day 37 peak had unconfirmed SARS-CoV-2 specificity. Within pre-infection memory, some responding clones were found, suggesting cross-reactive memory joined. Balance between CD4 and CD8 was seen in clones contracting day 15 to 85, and a CD4+ lean was seen in later expanders.

Sample barcodes and UMIs were carried by the TCR alpha and TCR beta cDNA libraries that 5'RACE generated with constant-segment primers. TCRdb reprocessed the 5' RACE reads with MiXCR, giving one entry per CDR3 protein. The sample holds approximately 500,000 distinct CDR3 sequences; about 23% are singletons and the top ten take approximately 12%. CDR1 is GTSNPN, CDR2 SVGIG, per germline (reference sequence). This CDR3 spans 17 amino acids. Note on this clonotype: Antigen: not known. Sequence at one end of the junction differs from germline and may be a read error.

The TCR sequence derives from an adult woman who had mild COVID-19 (a few samples of this study predate the infection). Cell type and time point are not known. Sequenced material: PBMCs or a T cell subset sorted from them (not recorded which). The chain joins TRBV30 to TRBJ1-5, with 10 bases that match TRBD1. CDR3 in amino acids: CAWSPYRTGGNDQPQHF. The CDR3 region has the DNA TGTGCCTGGAGTCCATACCGGACAGGGGGGAACGATCAACCCCAGCATTTT. Based on the CDR3 plus reference TRBV30 and TRBJ1-5, the full variable domain is SQTIHQWPATLVQPVGSPLSLECTVEGTSNPNLYWYRQAAGRGLQLLFYSVGIGQISSEVPQNLSASRPQDRQFILSSKKLLLSDSGFYLCAWSPYRTGGNDQPQHFGDGTRLSIL.